The 28 T cell receptor beta chains below come from one sample, sequenced in a study of tumor-infiltrating lymphocytes in primary liver carcinoma. TCR beta cDNA was reverse-transcribed from around 0.55 ug of total RNA. The reaction used a constant-region primer and ProtoScript II reverse transcriptase. Slightly modified ARM-PCR served as the procedure for the TCR beta libraries. These libraries came from three rounds of nested multiplex PCR. Forward primers for TRBV1-TRBV30 and a C-beta reverse primer served the first two PCR rounds, at 10 cycles each. TCRdb independently ran MiXCR on the multiplex PCR reads; one entry per CDR3 protein. The top ten clones hold roughly 9% of a sample with fewer than 400,000 distinct CDR3 sequences, roughly 60% of them seen once. The blood RNA (from unsorted whole blood) was obtained, and germline DNA was also extracted. Input material: peripheral blood. All receptors derive from a man aged 35 to 55 with primary liver carcinoma and hepatitis B virus infection.

In the case of this clonotype: A junction end diverges from the germline sequence, so it may reflect a read error. The V gene is TRBV11-2, the J gene TRBJ2-1; the D is unclear. The germline CDR1 and CDR2 sequences are SGHAT and FQNNGV. This CDR3 region has 13 residues. The CDR3 nucleotides are TGTGCCAGCAGCTTAGGAACTGGCGATGAGCTGTTCTTC. This sequence encodes CASSLGTGDELFF.

In its sample, this clonotype was seen a few times. This chain uses TRBV30 with TRBJ2-1, with D unresolved. Germline assignment: CDR1 GTSNPN and CDR2 SVGIG (reference sequence). V was cut by 3 bases and J by 7 bases, with 7 bases left in between. The CDR3 extends over 11 amino acids. The CDR3 nucleotides are TGTGCCTGGAGCCTTTTTAATGAGCAGTTCTTC. Translated: CAWSLFNEQFF.

Details on this clonotype: A read error may explain this, as a much larger clone is one base away. The chain has TRBV6-5 and TRBJ2-5; 7 bases fit TRBD2. This CDR3 has 14 residues. Trimming cost V 2 bases and J 5 bases; bases outside gene matches: 5. Germline V lookup: CDR1 MNHEY, CDR2 SVGAGI. The CDR3 coding sequence is TGTGCCAGCAGTTACGACATGGGGGGGGAGACCCAGTACTTC. Protein: CASSYDMGGETQYF.

Ten or more counts support this clonotype. This sequence joins TRBV6-2 or TRBV6-3 and TRBJ2-7, with D uncertain. With 2 bases removed from V and 1 base from J, the gap between germline ends came to 12 bases. This CDR3 has 15 residues. Germline loops: CDR1 MNHEY, CDR2 SVGEGT. The CDR3 DNA follows: TGTGCCAGCAGTTACGGGCGGTGGGGATCCTACGAGCAGTACTTC. This codes for CASSYGRWGSYEQYF.

Remarks on this clonotype: An end of the junction does not agree with germline; a read error may underlie this. This chain connects TRBV4-3 to TRBJ2-7; no clear D gene. The CDR3 length is 14 residues. Per the germline V gene, CDR1 is LGHNA and CDR2 is YSLEER. The CDR3 spells CVSSQGGSSYEQYF. As DNA, the CDR3 is TGCGTCAGCAGCCAAGGCGGAAGTTCCTATGAGCAGTACTTC.

The chain is built from TRBV29-1 and TRBJ1-2, with 11 bases aligning to TRBD1. Germline CDR1 reads SQVTM; CDR2 reads ANQGSEA. CDR3 length: 12 amino acids. J was trimmed by 12 bases and V by 6 bases; bases with no gene match: 9. The CDR3 DNA sequence: TGCAGCGTGGACAGGGGGCAGGACGTCCACACCTTC. Encoded protein: CSVDRGQDVHTF.

This clonotype has a handful of counts. The chain carries TRBV28 and TRBJ2-3; 8 nucleotides agree with TRBD1. Trimming took 4 bases from V and 0 from J; bases not matched to a gene: 3. CDR1 and CDR2 from the germline V gene are MDHEN and SYDVKM. The CDR3 loop spans 15 amino acids. The DNA of the CDR3 is TGTGCCAGCAGTTCAGGGGGCCCTAGCACAGATACGCAGTATTTT. Protein sequence: CASSSGGPSTDTQYF.

V usage is TRBV6-2 or TRBV6-3 and J usage is TRBJ2-7; D perhaps matches TRBD2 (6 bases). Germline V CDR1 and CDR2: MNHEY, SVGEGT. The length of the CDR3 is 12 residues. V was trimmed by 6 bases and J by 4 bases, leaving 10 bases between them. The chain's CDR3 is CASSRREYEQYF. The CDR3 DNA reads as TGTGCCAGCAGCCGCCGGGAGTACGAGCAGTACTTC.

This clonotype was seen a few times. This rearrangement joins TRBV5-1 to TRBJ2-1; D remains ambiguous. Trimming took 5 bases from V and 6 from J, leaving 15 bases between them. Germline values: CDR1 SGHRS, CDR2 YFSETQ. The CDR3 sequence is 14 residues long. CDR3 sequence reads: CASSPGSLGNEQFF. In DNA form, the CDR3 reads TGCGCCAGCAGTCCGGGCTCCCTCGGCAATGAGCAGTTCTTC.

This rearrangement joins TRBV29-1 to TRBJ2-3; 9 bases match TRBD2. With 6 bases clipped from V and 5 bases from J, the junction kept 9 bases outside the gene matches. CDR1 is SQVTM, CDR2 ANQGSEA, per germline. The CDR3 is made up of 14 amino acids. This CDR3 is CSVPLAGTGDTQYF. The CDR3 DNA follows: TGCAGCGTCCCCCTAGCGGGAACTGGAGATACGCAGTATTTT.

As regards this clonotype: This may arise from a read error, as a much more abundant clone is one base away. The CDR3 DNA is TGTGCCACAAAACGTGGGGGAACAGAGGCCCAGTACTTC. Residues: CATKRGGTEAQYF. J is TRBJ2-5 and V is TRBV6-6; the D call may be TRBD1 or TRBD2 (5 bases each). Germline loops: CDR1 MNHNY, CDR2 SVGAGI (reference sequence). This CDR3 spans 13 amino acids.

With regard to this clonotype: A read error may produce the germline difference seen at one junction end. In DNA, the CDR3 is TGCGCCAGCAGATTGAACGAGGACTCCTACGAACAGTACTTC. Encoded protein: CASRLNEDSYEQYF. This chain connects TRBV5-1 to TRBJ2-7; weak D call: TRBD2 (5 bases). Germline V gives CDR1 SGHRS, CDR2 YFSETQ. This CDR3 is built from 14 residues.

A note on this clonotype: A read error may produce the germline difference seen at one junction end. The chain couples TRBV28 to TRBJ2-3, with 8 bases matching TRBD2. The CDR3 is 15 residues long. Germline CDR1 and CDR2: MDHEN and SYDVKM. The CDR3 DNA reads as TGTGTCAGCAGGAAAGCGGGAGCACTCGGAGATACGCAGTATTTT. This gives the protein CVSRKAGALGDTQYF.

In regard to this clonotype: A much larger clone differs from this one at a single base, so this may be a read error. CDR3 coding DNA: TGTGCCAACAGTGATCCCGGGACACAAGCCAAAAACATTCAGTACTTC. Translation gives CANSDPGTQAKNIQYF. The chain has TRBV6-5 and TRBJ2-4, with D possibly being TRBD1 (6 bases). The CDR3 extends over 16 amino acids. Germline CDR1 and CDR2: MNHEY and SVGAGI.

Points on this clonotype: One base away lies a much larger clone, so this may be a sequencing read error. The chain combines TRBV29-1 with TRBJ1-1; D might be TRBD1 (6 bases). Per the germline V gene, CDR1 is SQVTM and CDR2 is ANQGSEA. This CDR3 comprises 14 residues. The CDR3 nucleotides read TGCAGCGCTCTGGCGGGCTTCGGGGACACTAAAGCTTTCTTT. It specifies CSALAGFGDTKAFF.

The sample holds a few counts of this clonotype. V gene TRBV30 combines with J gene TRBJ1-5; 9 bases line up with TRBD1. CDR3 size: 13 residues. Germline CDR1 is GTSNPN and CDR2 is SVGIG (reference sequence). J lost 6 bases, V lost 2 bases, and 2 bases had no gene match. The CDR3 loop reads CAWSRQGGQPQHF. The CDR3 region has the DNA TGTGCCTGGAGTAGACAGGGGGGTCAGCCCCAGCATTTT.

The V and J genes are TRBV4-1 and TRBJ2-7; D gene ambiguous. CDR1 and CDR2 from the germline V gene are MGHRA and YSYEKL. The CDR3 runs 15 residues. Here the CDR3 reads CASSQDLGTAYELYV. CDR3 DNA: TGCGCCAGCAGCCAAGATCTTGGAACCGCCTACGAGCTGTACGTC.

Remarks on this clonotype: One end of the junction fails to match germline, which may point to a read error. The V and J genes are TRBV5-6 and TRBJ2-5, with D maybe TRBD1 (6 bases). Germline V gene sequence: CDR1 SGHDT, CDR2 YYEEEE. The CDR3 loop spans 16 amino acids. In DNA, the CDR3 is TGTGCCAGCGGCTTGGGGCCCGGGACATGGGGAGAGACCCAGTACTTC. The encoded protein is CASGLGPGTWGETQYF.

The gene calls are TRBV12-3 or TRBV12-4 and TRBJ2-1, with TRBD2 matching over 9 bases. This CDR3 has 14 amino acids. J gave up 5 bases and V 11 bases, and 10 bases lay outside the gene matches. CDR3 region: CACLLAGRDNEQFF. The CDR3 DNA is TGTGCCTGCCTACTAGCGGGTAGGGACAATGAGCAGTTCTTC.

Turning to this clonotype: Being one base from a much bigger clone, this may be a read error. The chain combines TRBV6-6 with TRBJ2-5, with a weak D call TRBD2 (5 bases). Looked up from germline, CDR1 is MNHNY and CDR2 is SVGAGI (reference sequence). CDR3 length equals 14 residues. CDR3 protein: CASSARSAGETRYF. The CDR3 DNA reads TGTGCCAGCAGTGCTCGGTCTGCTGGGGAGACCCGGTACTTC.

As for this clonotype: Since a much larger clone is just one base distant, this may be a read error. This CDR3 is CASSYSLNTGEPFF. In nucleotides, the CDR3 is TGTGCCAGCAGCTATTCCTTGAACACCGGGGAGCCGTTTTTT. V gene TRBV5-8 combines with J gene TRBJ2-2; a weak D match, TRBD2 (5 bases). CDR3 size: 14 residues. Germline-derived CDR1 and CDR2 are SGHTS and YDEGEE.

Concerning this clonotype: A much bigger clone sits one base away, suggesting this may be a read error. The chain recombines TRBV5-4 with TRBJ2-3; the match to TRBD2 covers 10 bases. Trimming at V came to 4 bases and at J to 5 bases, leaving 7 bases not matched to a gene. The CDR3 runs 15 residues. Germline V gives CDR1 SGHNT, CDR2 YYREEE (reference sequence). This CDR3 is CASSPVAGGRDTQYF. The CDR3 DNA reads as TGTGCCAGCAGCCCCGTAGCGGGAGGCAGAGATACGCAGTATTTT.

The rearrangement joins TRBV6-5 to TRBJ2-3; D is possibly TRBD1 or TRBD2 (5 bases each). V lost 6 bases, J lost 7 bases, and 17 bases lay in between. The V gene's germline CDR1 is MNHEY and CDR2 SVGAGI. This CDR3 has 14 amino acids. In DNA, the CDR3 is TGTGCCAGCAGGCCCACCGGGACGGCAAATACGCAGTATTTT. It specifies CASRPTGTANTQYF.

The chain is built from TRBV11-2 and TRBJ2-7, with 7 positions matching TRBD1. Looked up from germline, CDR1 is SGHAT and CDR2 is FQNNGV. There are 13 residues in the CDR3. As DNA, the CDR3 is TGTGCCAGCAGGTTAGGGGGCGGCTACGAGCAGTACGTC. Translated: CASRLGGGYEQYV.

A word on this clonotype: One end of the junction does not line up with germline, which may come from a read error. This chain joins TRBV5-1 and TRBJ2-7; tentative D call: TRBD2 (5 bases). Germline V gives CDR1 SGHRS, CDR2 YFSETQ. CDR3 length: 16 residues. This chain's CDR3 is CDSSLVDWKSSYEQYF. In DNA, the CDR3 is TGCGACAGCAGCTTGGTGGACTGGAAAAGCTCCTACGAACAGTACTTC.

With respect to this clonotype: At one boundary the junction diverges from the germline segment, which might be a read error. This chain links TRBV12-3 or TRBV12-4 with TRBJ2-2; possibly TRBD2 for D (5 bases). This CDR3 region has 13 residues. The DNA for the CDR3 is TGTGCCAACAGTTTAATGGGAGCCTGGGAGCTGTTTTTT. Translating gives CANSLMGAWELFF.

The chain links TRBV28 to TRBJ1-2; no firm D call. Germline CDR1 and CDR2: MDHEN and SYDVKM. This CDR3 contains 13 residues. V was trimmed by 10 bases and J by 4 bases, leaving 16 bases between them. CDR3 region: CATFDGNLYGYTF. The DNA of the CDR3 is TGTGCCACGTTCGACGGGAACCTCTATGGCTACACCTTC.

To note about this clonotype: Being one base from a much bigger clone, this may be a read error. This sequence joins TRBV12-3 or TRBV12-4 and TRBJ2-3; 7 positions match TRBD2. V lost 6 bases, J lost 6 bases, and 9 bases stayed unmatched. This CDR3 region has 14 residues. CDR3 loop: CASRPWPGGDTQYF. The CDR3 nucleotides read TGTGCCAGCAGGCCCTGGCCGGGAGGTGATACGCAGTATTTT.